This T cell receptor beta chain emerged from a study of T-cell memory formation after mild COVID-19. Turning to the study itself: Clustering of TCRs was largely donor specific. Study results and limitations: Contracting clones, day 15 to 85, had balanced CD4/CD8, and later expanders favored CD4+. Among contracting clones, CD4+ were mainly CM/EM and CD8+ enriched in EMRA. Specificity for SARS-CoV-2 was not confirmed among the second-wave clones peaking on day 37.

TCRdb independently ran MiXCR on the 5' RACE reads; one entry per CDR3 protein. The table records hundreds of thousands of distinct CDR3 sequences, about 16% of them present only once. V gave up 3 bases and J gave up 6 bases, with 13 bases separating them. CDR3 length equals 14 residues. In this sample, this clonotype turned up a few times. Its target is unknown. The material sequenced was PBMCs or a T cell subset sorted from them (not recorded which). The sequence came from a man between 18 and 35 years old who had mild COVID-19 (a few samples of this study predate the infection). Cell type and time point are not known. The chain recombines TRBV12-3 or TRBV12-4 with TRBJ2-3; D uncertain. CDR3 amino acids: CASSLSGYADTQYF. As DNA, the CDR3 is TGTGCCAGCAGTTTGTCAGGATATGCGGATACGCAGTATTTT.